These 22 T cell receptor beta chains came from one sample sequenced in a study of T cells in Graves' hyperthyroidism and ophthalmopathy. The CDR3 regions of TCR beta were amplified from RNA transcripts. First-round RT-PCR of the TCR CDR3 relied on the HTBI primer set. TCRdb itself ran the multiplex PCR reads through MiXCR, one entry per CDR3 protein. Of approximately 430,000 distinct CDR3 sequences listed, approximately 14% are singletons. The source material was blood. These receptors all stem from a man aged 18 to 30 with Graves' ophthalmopathy.

This clonotype was observed many times. This sequence joins TRBV20-1 and TRBJ2-4, with D unresolved. In germline, CDR1 is DFQATT, CDR2 SNEGSKA (reference sequence). This CDR3 comprises 14 residues. V lost 5 bases to trimming and J lost 3 bases, with 14 bases between them. CDR3 sequence reads: CSAWSPILKNIQYF. DNA of the CDR3: TGCAGTGCTTGGAGCCCGATTCTCAAAAACATTCAGTACTTC.

This clonotype was detected ten times or more. CDR3: CSVVQGTDTQYF. In DNA, the CDR3 is TGCAGCGTTGTTCAGGGGACAGATACGCAGTATTTT. V gene TRBV29-1 combines with J gene TRBJ2-3, with D possibly TRBD1 on 6 matching bases. Germline V gene sequence: CDR1 SQVTM, CDR2 ANQGSEA. V lost 4 bases and J 3 bases, leaving 8 bases between the germline ends. The CDR3 is made up of 12 amino acids.

In its sample, this clonotype was seen a few times. This chain links TRBV6-1 with TRBJ2-2; D is undetermined. The CDR3 totals 16 residues. Trimming removed 6 bases from V and 1 base from J, with 15 bases in between. CDR1 and CDR2 from the germline V gene are MNHNS and SASEGT. The CDR3 DNA reads as TGTGCCAGCAGCCCCTTAGGACCCAGGAACACCGGGGAGCTGTTTTTT. As protein: CASSPLGPRNTGELFF.

The table lists this clonotype with many counts. The CDR3 sequence: CASSRQGIANEKLFF. The CDR3 nucleotides read TGTGCCAGCAGTCGACAGGGGATCGCTAATGAAAAACTGTTTTTT. This sequence joins TRBV6-1 and TRBJ1-4, with 8 bases aligning to TRBD1. V lost 5 bases to trimming and J lost 3 bases; unmatched junction nucleotides: 5. CDR1 and CDR2 (germline): MNHNS, SASEGT. This CDR3 comprises 15 residues.

CDR3 region: CATSESGQGTSQETQYF. The CDR3 bases are TGTGCCACCAGTGAGAGTGGACAGGGGACTTCACAAGAGACCCAGTACTTC. J is TRBJ2-5 and V is TRBV24-1; 9 nucleotides align to TRBD1. CDR3 length: 17 residues. The V and J ends lost 4 bases and 2 bases, in that order; junction bases with no gene match: 10. Germline V gene lookup returns CDR1 KGHDR and CDR2 SFDVKD.

In this sample, this clonotype turned up many times. In nucleotides, the CDR3 is TGTGCCAGCTCACCGACACAGGAGTCTTATGGCTACACCTTC. It yields the protein CASSPTQESYGYTF. The J gene is TRBJ1-2, the V gene TRBV18; TRBD1 might be the D (5 bases). V lost 3 bases and J lost 5, with 13 bases in between. Germline CDR1 is KGHSH and CDR2 is LQKENI. CDR3 length: 14 amino acids.

This clonotype was counted at least ten times. J is TRBJ2-1 and V is TRBV7-6; 14 bases map to TRBD2. From germline, CDR1 is SGHVS and CDR2 FNYEAQ. The CDR3 runs 18 residues. Unmatched junction bases numbered 8, after V lost 6 bases and J lost 1 base. CDR3 loop: CASSPGTSGGISYNEQFF. Written as DNA, the CDR3 is TGTGCCAGCAGTCCTGGGACTAGCGGGGGCATATCCTACAATGAGCAGTTCTTC.

This clonotype was seen at least ten times. The V gene is TRBV12-3 or TRBV12-4, the J gene TRBJ1-1; TRBD1 is a possible D gene (6 bases). There are 15 residues in the CDR3. V was cut by 5 bases and J by 3 bases, with 16 bases left in between. The CDR3 protein is CASSPRQAPDTEAFF. CDR3 in DNA: TGTGCCAGCAGTCCTCGACAGGCTCCGGACACTGAAGCTTTCTTT.

This clonotype occurred many times. The V gene is TRBV29-1, the J gene TRBJ1-2, with no clear D. From germline, CDR1 is SQVTM and CDR2 ANQGSEA. This CDR3 comprises 14 residues. Trimming took 8 bases from V and 0 from J, leaving 16 bases between them. CDR3 DNA sequence: TGCAGCTACATCAAGACAACTACTAACTATGGCTACACCTTC. This codes for CSYIKTTTNYGYTF.

The genes are TRBV4-2 and TRBJ2-3; 12 positions agree with TRBD2. There are 18 residues in the CDR3. Germline CDR1 reads LGHNA; CDR2 reads YNFKEQ. The V gene end was trimmed by 0 bases and the J gene end by 9 bases; junction bases not matched to a gene: 13. This chain's CDR3 is CASSQDGRLAGVQTTQYF. The CDR3, as DNA: TGTGCCAGCAGCCAAGATGGCCGACTAGCGGGAGTACAGACAACGCAGTATTTT.

The chain is built from TRBV19 and TRBJ2-3, with 8 bases aligning to TRBD2. CDR1 is LNHDA and CDR2 is SQIVND in the germline V gene (reference sequence). Trimming at V came to 9 bases and at J to 4 bases, leaving 6 bases not matched to a gene. The CDR3 spans 13 residues. CDR3 sequence reads: CASSGSLSDTQYF. DNA for the CDR3: TGTGCCAGCAGCGGGAGCTTATCAGATACGCAGTATTTT.

The chain combines TRBV10-3 with TRBJ1-5, with TRBD1 matching 7 bases. Germline-derived CDR1 and CDR2 are ENHRY and SYGVKD. Trimming took 0 bases from V and 7 from J; bases not matched to a gene: 6. This CDR3 contains 15 residues. In nucleotides, the CDR3 is TGTGCCATCAGTGAGTCCGGGGACAGAGGCCAGCCCCAGCATTTT. Translated: CAISESGDRGQPQHF.

The chain recombines TRBV6-5 with TRBJ1-5; D uncertain. CDR3 size: 17 residues. Deletions cut 1 base from V and 0 bases from J, with 13 bases between. Germline-derived CDR1 and CDR2 are MNHEY and SVGAGI. The CDR3 coding sequence is TGTGCCAGCAGTTACTTCTCGGACGGTTATAGCAATCAGCCCCAGCATTTT. Protein sequence: CASSYFSDGYSNQPQHF.

This clonotype was counted ten times or more. V gene TRBV24-1 combines with J gene TRBJ1-5; D is uncertain. CDR1 and CDR2 (germline): KGHDR, SFDVKD. The CDR3 is 13 amino acids. The germline V and J ends were trimmed by 7 bases and 11 bases, with 17 bases remaining between them. CDR3 amino acids: CATSPNGKVTQHF. The CDR3 DNA is TGTGCCACCAGCCCAAACGGTAAAGTAACCCAGCATTTT.

This clonotype was observed at least ten times. The rearrangement uses TRBV5-1 and TRBJ2-7, with D possibly TRBD2 on 7 matching bases. The CDR3 is made up of 15 amino acids. CDR1 and CDR2 from the germline V gene are SGHRS and YFSETQ. Trimming stripped 6 bases from V and 0 bases from J, with 16 bases between. The CDR3 reads CASNGGREHSYEQYF. CDR3 sequence (DNA): TGCGCCAGCAATGGGGGGCGGGAGCACTCCTACGAGCAGTACTTC.

This clonotype showed up just a few times. This sequence joins TRBV4-1 and TRBJ2-5; 10 bases are a match to TRBD2. V lost 2 bases to trimming and J lost 4 bases; unmatched junction nucleotides: 10. CDR1 is MGHRA and CDR2 is YSYEKL in the germline V gene. This CDR3 has 17 amino acids. The CDR3 here is CASSQRTLAGVGETQYF. CDR3 nucleotides: TGCGCCAGCAGCCAAAGGACTCTAGCGGGGGTAGGAGAGACCCAGTACTTC.

Ten or more counts support this clonotype. Here the CDR3 DNA reads TGTGCCAGCAGTGAGAATTTGTACAGCAATCAGCCCCAGCATTTT. This codes for CASSENLYSNQPQHF. The chain recombines TRBV25-1 with TRBJ1-5; D remains ambiguous. The CDR3 runs to 15 residues. Trimming took 3 bases from V and 1 from J, leaving 10 bases between them. In germline, CDR1 is MGHDK, CDR2 SYGVNS.

On this clonotype itself: A much larger clone differs by one base, so this may be a read error. The chain recombines TRBV10-3 with TRBJ2-7; a weak D match, TRBD1 (5 bases). The germline gives CDR1 ENHRY, CDR2 SYGVKD. Trimming removed 0 bases at V and 3 bases at J, with 6 bases between. The CDR3 totals 13 residues. The DNA of the CDR3 is TGTGCCATCAGTGAGTCCAGGGTCTACGAGCAGTACTTC. It encodes CAISESRVYEQYF.

This clonotype was seen only a few times. CDR3 nucleotide sequence: TGTGCCAGCAGTGGGCGAGACAGGCCACTTTCCTACGAGCAGTACTTC. Its protein is CASSGRDRPLSYEQYF. The chain has TRBV27 and TRBJ2-7, with D possibly being TRBD1 (6 bases). This CDR3 comprises 16 residues. In germline, CDR1 is MNHEY, CDR2 SMNVEV (reference sequence). V was pared by 5 bases and J by 1 base, with 18 bases between.

Regarding this clonotype: The junction and the germline gene differ at one end; a read error may be behind it. The gene calls are TRBV10-1 and TRBJ2-1; 8 bases fit TRBD1. The CDR3 is 14 residues long. Per the germline V gene, CDR1 is WNHNN and CDR2 is SYGVQD (reference sequence). CDR3: CVSSDRGEFNEQFF. The DNA for the CDR3 is TGCGTCAGCAGTGACAGGGGCGAATTTAATGAGCAGTTCTTC.

This clonotype was recorded many times. V is TRBV11-2 and J is TRBJ2-1; maybe TRBD2 (5 bases). Germline loops: CDR1 SGHAT, CDR2 FQNNGV. V was pared by 0 bases and J by 7 bases, with 10 bases between. The CDR3 consists of 14 residues. The CDR3 DNA follows: TGTGCCAGCAGCTTAGATCAGACGGGGAATGAGCAGTTCTTC. The encoded protein is CASSLDQTGNEQFF.

The chain couples TRBV10-1 to TRBJ2-3; D unresolved. Per the germline V gene, CDR1 is WNHNN and CDR2 is SYGVQD (reference sequence). The V gene lost 7 bases and the J gene lost 6 bases, with 11 bases spanning the gap. This CDR3 comprises 12 residues. CDR3 residues: CASTSRFDTQYF. CDR3 bases: TGCGCCAGCACTTCTCGGTTTGATACGCAGTATTTT.